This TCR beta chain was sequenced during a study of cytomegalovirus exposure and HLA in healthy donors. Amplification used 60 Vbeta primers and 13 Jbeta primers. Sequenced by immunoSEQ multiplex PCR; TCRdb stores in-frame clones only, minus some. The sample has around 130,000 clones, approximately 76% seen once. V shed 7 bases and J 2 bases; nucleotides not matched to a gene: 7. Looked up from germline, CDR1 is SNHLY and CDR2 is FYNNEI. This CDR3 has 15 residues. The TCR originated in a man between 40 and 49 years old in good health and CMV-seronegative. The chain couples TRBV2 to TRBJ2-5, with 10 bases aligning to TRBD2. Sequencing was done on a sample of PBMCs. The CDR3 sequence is CASNRLAGTQETQYF. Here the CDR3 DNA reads TGTGCCAGCAATCGACTAGCGGGTACTCAAGAGACCCAGTACTTC.